The entry below gives a single T cell receptor beta chain sequence along with its context. Its target is unknown. This specimen belongs to a study of T cells in Graves' hyperthyroidism and ophthalmopathy. Study-wide results and caveats: The model forecast ophthalmopathy, anticipating it by a median around 6.5 months before onset. Blood also held most thyroid clonotypes expanded beyond 0.001.

V was pared by 1 base and J by 2 bases, with 4 bases of the junction left unmatched. CDR1 and CDR2 from the germline V gene are SQVTM and ANQGSEA. This CDR3 comprises 15 residues. The investigators amplified TCR beta CDR3 regions from RNA transcripts. The TCR CDR3 was amplified in a first-round RT-PCR using the HTBI primer set. In TCRdb, the multiplex PCR reads were re-called with MiXCR into one record per CDR3 protein. The repertoire consists of roughly 500,000 distinct CDR3 sequences, with approximately 48% occurring once and the leading ten covering 44%. The sequenced material came from peripheral blood or thyroid tissue (not recorded which). The chain joins TRBV29-1 to TRBJ2-3; 9 nucleotides agree with TRBD1. The sequence was obtained from an adult woman with Graves' disease, either hyperthyroidism or ophthalmopathy (not recorded which). The DNA for the CDR3 is TGCAGCGTTGAAGGAGACAGGGGGTTCACAGATACGCAGTATTTT. Translated: CSVEGDRGFTDTQYF.